This TCR beta chain emerged from a study of blood T cell repertoires in COVID-19. Across the study: Samples came from the United States, Italy and Spain, spanning acute and convalescent COVID-19. PBMCs, B-cell-depleted T cells, or T cells provided the cDNA or gDNA that made up the material.

In the original analysis: Researchers report that nucleated cell counts were estimated from reference gene primer amplification. Sequencing was performed with immunoSEQ multiplex PCR; in TCRdb, only in-frame clones are kept and a portion is missing. Clonal size and the V and J genes are those of that table, whereas D and trimming came from the DNA. The table shows about 86,000 clones, with 85% occurring only once. Germline lookup yields CDR1 MNHEY and CDR2 SMNVEV (reference sequence). CDR3 length: 14 amino acids. Trimming shortened V by 2 bases and J by 5 bases, and 9 bases separated the two germline ends.

The sample taken for sequencing was peripheral blood. This receptor was taken from a man in his fifties with acute or convalescent COVID-19. The genes are TRBV27 and TRBJ1-4; D is undetermined. CDR3 amino acids: CASSLMGGNEKLFF. CDR3 DNA: TGTGCCAGCAGTTTAATGGGAGGAAATGAAAAACTGTTTTTT.